This entry is about one TCR beta chain. The record originates from a study of blood T cell repertoires in COVID-19. The CDR3 consists of 13 residues. CDR1 is SGHRS, CDR2 YFSETQ, per germline. V was clipped by 4 bases and J by 3 bases, with 10 bases between them. Measured with immunoSEQ multiplex PCR; TCRdb has only the in-frame clones, and not every one. Of roughly 90,000 clones listed, 87% were seen once; the top ten hold over 0.95%. V usage is TRBV5-1 and J usage is TRBJ2-5; D might be TRBD1 (6 bases). This receptor was taken from a human donor in a cohort sampled during active COVID-19. The specimen was peripheral blood. As DNA, the CDR3 is TGCGCCAGCAGCCTACAGGGCGAAGAGACCCAGTACTTC. It encodes CASSLQGEETQYF.